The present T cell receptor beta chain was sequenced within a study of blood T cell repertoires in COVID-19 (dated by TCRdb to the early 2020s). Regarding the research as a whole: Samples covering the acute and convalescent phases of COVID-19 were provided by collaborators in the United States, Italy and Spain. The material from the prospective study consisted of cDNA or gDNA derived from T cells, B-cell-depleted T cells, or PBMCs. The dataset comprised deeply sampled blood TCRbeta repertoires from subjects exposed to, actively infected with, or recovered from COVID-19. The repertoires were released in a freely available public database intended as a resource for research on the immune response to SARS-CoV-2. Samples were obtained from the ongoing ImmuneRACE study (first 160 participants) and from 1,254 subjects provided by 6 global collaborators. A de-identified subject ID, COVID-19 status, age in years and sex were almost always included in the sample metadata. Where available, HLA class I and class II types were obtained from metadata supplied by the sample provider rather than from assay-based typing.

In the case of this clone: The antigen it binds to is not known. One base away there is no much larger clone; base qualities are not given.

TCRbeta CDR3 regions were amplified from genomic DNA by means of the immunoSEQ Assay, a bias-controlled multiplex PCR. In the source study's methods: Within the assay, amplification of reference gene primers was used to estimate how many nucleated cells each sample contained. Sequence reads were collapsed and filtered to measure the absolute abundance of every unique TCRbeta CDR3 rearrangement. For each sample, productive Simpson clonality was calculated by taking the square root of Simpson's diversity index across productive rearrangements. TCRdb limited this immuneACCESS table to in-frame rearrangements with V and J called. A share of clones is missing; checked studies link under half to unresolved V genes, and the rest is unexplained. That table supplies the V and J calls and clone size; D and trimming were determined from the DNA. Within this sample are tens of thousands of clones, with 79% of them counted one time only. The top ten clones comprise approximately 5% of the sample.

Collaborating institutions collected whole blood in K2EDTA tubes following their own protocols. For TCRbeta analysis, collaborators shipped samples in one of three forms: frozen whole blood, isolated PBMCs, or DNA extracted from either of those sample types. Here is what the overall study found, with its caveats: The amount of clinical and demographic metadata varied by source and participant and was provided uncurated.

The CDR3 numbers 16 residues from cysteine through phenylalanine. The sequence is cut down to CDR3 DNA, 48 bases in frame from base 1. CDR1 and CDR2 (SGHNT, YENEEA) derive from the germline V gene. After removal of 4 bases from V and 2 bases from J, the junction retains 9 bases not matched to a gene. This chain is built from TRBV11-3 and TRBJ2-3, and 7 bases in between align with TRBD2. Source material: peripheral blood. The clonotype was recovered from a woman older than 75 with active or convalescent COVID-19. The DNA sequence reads TGTGCCAGCAGCTCACGAAAAGCGGGGATCACAGATACGCAGTATTTT. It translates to CASSSRKAGITDTQYF.